The T cell receptor (beta chain) under discussion was sequenced for a study of T cell responses to AZD1222 COVID-19 vaccine. Deletions cut 3 bases from V and 14 bases from J, with 16 bases between. Germline CDR1 and CDR2: MDHEN and SYDVKM. The CDR3 is made up of 12 amino acids. Sequenced by immunoSEQ multiplex PCR; TCRdb stores in-frame clones only, minus some. This repertoire shows 99,000 or so clones, nearly 95% found once; its top ten account for 4.5% to 5%. The chain couples TRBV28 to TRBJ1-1; weak D call: TRBD1 (6 bases). This TCR was sampled from an adult in good health. Here the sequenced sample was peripheral blood, taken on day 0 of AZD1222 vaccination. CDR3 amino acids: CASSLNRATTFF. CDR3 in DNA: TGTGCCAGCAGTTTGAACAGGGCCACCACCTTCTTT. Combining the CDR3 with reference TRBV28 and TRBJ1-1 gives the whole variable domain DVKVTQSSRYLVKRTGEKVFLECVQDMDHENMFWYRQDPGLGLRLIYFSYDVKMKEKGDIPEGYSVSREKKERFSLILESASTNQTSMYLCASSLNRATTFFGQGTRLTVV.